This TCR beta chain was observed in a study of STAT5B mutations in CD4+ large granular lymphocyte leukemia. The assay was immunoSEQ multiplex PCR, and TCRdb's table has in-frame clones only and misses some. The sample carries around 34,000 clones, roughly 85% recorded once. Germline V gene data show CDR1 as WSHSY and CDR2 as SAAADI. Unmatched junction bases numbered 2, after V lost 6 bases and J lost 1 base. CDR3 length: 14 residues. To note about this clone: The antigen remains unidentified.

Study findings and constraints: Without putative leukemic clones, patient CD4-sorted repertoires remained more clonal than healthy CD4+ repertoires. Main leukemic clonotypes were patient-specific, but about 25% appeared at low frequency elsewhere. TRBV06-family usage was enriched in top patient clones (8/27) versus controls (2/35).

The receptor's source is a human donor in good health. The V call is TRBV10-2, the J call TRBJ2-7; the match to TRBD1 covers 11 bases. The material sequenced was CD4+ T cells from blood buffy coats. The CDR3 reads CASRGQGDSYEQYF. Here the CDR3 DNA reads TGCGCCAGCAGGGGACAGGGGGATTCCTACGAGCAGTACTTC.